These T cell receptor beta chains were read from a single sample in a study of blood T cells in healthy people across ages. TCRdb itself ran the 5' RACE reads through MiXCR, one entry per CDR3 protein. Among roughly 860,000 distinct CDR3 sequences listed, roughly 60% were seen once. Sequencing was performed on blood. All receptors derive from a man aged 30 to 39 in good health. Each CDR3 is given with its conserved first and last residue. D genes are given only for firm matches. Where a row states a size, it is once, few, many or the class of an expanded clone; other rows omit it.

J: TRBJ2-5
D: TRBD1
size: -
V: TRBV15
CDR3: CATSRDLGQGRETQYF
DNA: TGTGCCACCAGCAGAGATCTCGGACAGGGTAGGGAGACCCAGTACTTC

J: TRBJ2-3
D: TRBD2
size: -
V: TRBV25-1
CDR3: CASSEPGLAADTQYF
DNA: TGTGCCAGCAGTGAGCCGGGACTAGCAGCCGATACGCAGTATTTT

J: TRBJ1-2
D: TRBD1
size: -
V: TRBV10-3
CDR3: CAISEGTDLYGYTF
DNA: TGTGCCATCAGTGAGGGGACAGACCTCTATGGCTACACCTTC

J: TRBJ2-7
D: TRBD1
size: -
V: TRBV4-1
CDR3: CASSRALGQGSYEQYF
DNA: TGCGCCAGCAGCCGGGCCTTAGGACAGGGTTCCTACGAGCAGTACTTC

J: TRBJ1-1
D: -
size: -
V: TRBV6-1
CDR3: CASTQGHPNTEAFF
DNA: TGTGCCAGCACCCAGGGACATCCGAACACTGAAGCTTTCTTT

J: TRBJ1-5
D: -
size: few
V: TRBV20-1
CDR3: CSAAIGGPQHF
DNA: TGCAGTGCGGCAATAGGAGGTCCCCAGCATTTT

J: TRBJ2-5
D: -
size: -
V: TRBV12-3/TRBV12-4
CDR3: CASSFLAPETQYF
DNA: TGTGCCAGCAGTTTCCTAGCCCCAGAGACCCAGTACTTC

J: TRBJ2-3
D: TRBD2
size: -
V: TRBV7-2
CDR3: CASSLAASGAEYF
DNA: TGTGCCAGCAGCTTAGCGGCTAGCGGGGCGGAGTATTTT

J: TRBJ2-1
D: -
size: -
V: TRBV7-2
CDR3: CASSLTGVKVHEQFF
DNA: TGTGCCAGCAGCTTAACGGGGGTAAAGGTACATGAGCAGTTCTTC

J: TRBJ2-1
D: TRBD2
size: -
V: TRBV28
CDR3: CASSPGLPYSSYNEQFF
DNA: TGTGCCAGCAGTCCGGGACTACCGTACAGCTCCTACAATGAGCAGTTCTTC

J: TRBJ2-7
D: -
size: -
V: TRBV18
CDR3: CASSQGSGTPYEQYF
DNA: TGTGCCAGCTCCCAAGGTTCCGGGACTCCCTACGAGCAGTACTTC

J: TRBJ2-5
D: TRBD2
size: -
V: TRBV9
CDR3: CASSASGRGVEVAETQYF
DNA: TGTGCCAGCAGCGCCTCCGGGCGGGGGGTAGAAGTGGCAGAGACCCAGTACTTC

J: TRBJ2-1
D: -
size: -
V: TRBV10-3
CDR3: CAISESPRDGSGSQFF
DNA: TGTGCCATCAGTGAGTCTCCCCGAGACGGCTCGGGGTCCCAGTTCTTC

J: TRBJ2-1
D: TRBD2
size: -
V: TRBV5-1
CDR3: CASGTSGALNEQFF
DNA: TGCGCCAGCGGGACTAGCGGGGCCCTCAATGAGCAGTTCTTC

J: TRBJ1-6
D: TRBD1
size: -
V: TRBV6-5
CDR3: CASSYDRGEYYNSPLHF
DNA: TGTGCCAGCAGTTACGACAGGGGCGAGTACTATAATTCACCCCTCCACTTT

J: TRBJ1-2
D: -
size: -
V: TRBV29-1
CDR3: CSVEDHQGPNYGYTF
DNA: TGCAGCGTTGAAGATCATCAGGGGCCTAACTATGGCTACACCTTC

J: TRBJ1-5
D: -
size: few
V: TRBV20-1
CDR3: CSARDFIGGTSNQPQHF
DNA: TGCAGTGCTAGAGATTTCATAGGAGGGACCAGCAATCAGCCCCAGCATTTT

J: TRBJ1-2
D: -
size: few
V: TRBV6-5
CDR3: CASSYSTLYGYTF
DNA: TGTGCCAGCAGTTACTCGACGCTCTATGGCTACACCTTC

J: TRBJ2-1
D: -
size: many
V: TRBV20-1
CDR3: CSAHWSLTRVNEQFF
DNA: TGCAGTGCCCATTGGAGCCTCACCAGGGTAAATGAGCAGTTCTTC

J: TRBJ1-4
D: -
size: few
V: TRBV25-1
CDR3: CASSGFATNEKLFF
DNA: TGTGCCAGCAGTGGATTTGCAACTAATGAAAAACTGTTTTTT

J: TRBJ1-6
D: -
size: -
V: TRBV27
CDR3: CASALTGRRNSPLHF
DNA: TGTGCCAGCGCTCTAACGGGACGGAGAAATTCACCCCTCCACTTT

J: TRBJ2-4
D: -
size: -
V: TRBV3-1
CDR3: CASRARQGREQYF
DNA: TGTGCCAGCAGAGCGCGTCAGGGTCGAGAGCAGTACTTC

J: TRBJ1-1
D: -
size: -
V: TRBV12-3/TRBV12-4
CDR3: CASSCTRTTEAFF
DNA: TGTGCCAGCAGTTGTACTCGTACCACTGAAGCTTTCTTT

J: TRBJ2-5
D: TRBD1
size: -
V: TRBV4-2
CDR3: CASSQAGTGDQETQYF
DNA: TGTGCCAGCAGCCAAGCCGGGACAGGAGACCAAGAGACCCAGTACTTC

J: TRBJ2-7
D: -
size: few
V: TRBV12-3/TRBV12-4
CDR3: CASSPQGLNPYEQYF
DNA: TGTGCCAGCAGCCCCCAGGGGCTGAACCCCTACGAGCAGTACTTC

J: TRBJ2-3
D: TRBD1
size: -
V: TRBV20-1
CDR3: CSGTGENTQYF
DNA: TGCAGTGGGACAGGGGAGAATACGCAGTATTTT

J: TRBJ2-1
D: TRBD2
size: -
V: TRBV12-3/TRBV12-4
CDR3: CASRPRGTSGGANEQFF
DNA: TGTGCCAGCAGACCGAGAGGGACTAGCGGGGGGGCCAATGAGCAGTTCTTC

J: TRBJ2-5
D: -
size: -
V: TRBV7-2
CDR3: CASSLMEQGTQYF
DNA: TGTGCCAGCAGCTTAATGGAACAGGGGACCCAGTACTTC

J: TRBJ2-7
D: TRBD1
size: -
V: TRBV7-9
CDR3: CASSRLRDSYEQYF
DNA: TGTGCCAGCAGCCGTCTCCGGGACAGCTACGAGCAGTACTTC

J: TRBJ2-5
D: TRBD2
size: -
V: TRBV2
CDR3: CASTRGTSRQETQYF
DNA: TGTGCCAGCACGCGGGGGACTAGCAGACAAGAGACCCAGTACTTC

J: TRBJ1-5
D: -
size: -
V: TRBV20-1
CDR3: CSAPPGTQPQHF
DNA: TGCAGTGCGCCACCGGGCACCCAGCCCCAGCATTTT

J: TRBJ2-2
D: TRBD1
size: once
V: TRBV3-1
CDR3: CASSHFGRGLAGELFF
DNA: TGTGCCAGCAGCCATTTCGGCAGGGGGCTCGCCGGGGAGCTGTTTTTT

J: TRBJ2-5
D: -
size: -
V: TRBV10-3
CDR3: CAASPAAQETQYF
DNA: TGTGCCGCCTCCCCTGCAGCCCAAGAGACCCAGTACTTC

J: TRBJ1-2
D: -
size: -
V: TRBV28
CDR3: CASKVDPVSYGYTF
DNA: TGTGCCAGCAAGGTGGACCCTGTTTCTTATGGCTACACCTTC

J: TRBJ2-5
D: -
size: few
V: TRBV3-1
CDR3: CASSQSEETQYF
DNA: TGTGCCAGCAGCCAATCAGAGGAGACCCAGTACTTC

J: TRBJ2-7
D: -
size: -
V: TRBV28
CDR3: CASSSQTGVFSYEQYF
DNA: TGTGCCAGCAGTTCCCAGACAGGTGTATTCTCCTACGAGCAGTACTTC

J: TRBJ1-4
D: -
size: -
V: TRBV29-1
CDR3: CSAYRENEKLFF
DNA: TGCAGCGCGTACAGGGAAAATGAAAAACTGTTTTTT

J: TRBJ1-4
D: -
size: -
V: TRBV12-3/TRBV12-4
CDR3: CASSPFISNEKLFF
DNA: TGTGCCAGCAGCCCTTTTATCTCTAATGAAAAACTGTTTTTT

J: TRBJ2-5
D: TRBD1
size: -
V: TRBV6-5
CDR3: CASSPDRGRIKTQYF
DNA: TGTGCCAGCAGTCCGGACAGGGGAAGGATAAAGACCCAGTACTTC

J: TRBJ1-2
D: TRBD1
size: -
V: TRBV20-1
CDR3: CSARWARGPGGYTF
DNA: TGCAGTGCTAGGTGGGCCAGGGGGCCAGGAGGCTACACCTTC